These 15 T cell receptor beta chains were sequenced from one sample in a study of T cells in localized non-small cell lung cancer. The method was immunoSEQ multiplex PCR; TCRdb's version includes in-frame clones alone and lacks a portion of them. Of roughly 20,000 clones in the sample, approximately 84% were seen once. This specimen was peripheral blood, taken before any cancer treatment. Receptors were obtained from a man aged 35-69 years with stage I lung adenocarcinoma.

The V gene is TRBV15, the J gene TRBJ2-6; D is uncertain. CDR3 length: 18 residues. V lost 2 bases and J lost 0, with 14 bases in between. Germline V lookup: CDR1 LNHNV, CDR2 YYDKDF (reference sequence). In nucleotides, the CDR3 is TGTGCCACCAGCAGACTACGGACGGAAAGCTCTGGGGCCAACGTCCTGACTTTC. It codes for CATSRLRTESSGANVLTF.

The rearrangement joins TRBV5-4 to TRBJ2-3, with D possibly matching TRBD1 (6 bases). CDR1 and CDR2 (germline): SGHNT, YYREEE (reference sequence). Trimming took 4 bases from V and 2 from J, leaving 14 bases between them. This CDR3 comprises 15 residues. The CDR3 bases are TGTGCCAGCAGCCCTGGACAGCTCTACACAGATACGCAGTATTTT. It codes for CASSPGQLYTDTQYF.

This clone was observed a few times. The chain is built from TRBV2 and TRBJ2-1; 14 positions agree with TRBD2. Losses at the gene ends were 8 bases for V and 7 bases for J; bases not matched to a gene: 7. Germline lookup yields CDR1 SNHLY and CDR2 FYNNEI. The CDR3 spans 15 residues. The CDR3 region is CASALTSGGGNEQFF. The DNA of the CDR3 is TGTGCCAGCGCGCTGACTAGCGGGGGGGGTAATGAGCAGTTCTTC. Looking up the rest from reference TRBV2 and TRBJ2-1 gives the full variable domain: EPEVTQTPSHQVTQMGQEVILRCVPISNHLYFYWYRQILGQKVEFLVSFYNNEISEKSEIFDDQFSVERPDGSNFTLKIRSTKLEDSAMYFCASALTSGGGNEQFFGPGTRLTVL.

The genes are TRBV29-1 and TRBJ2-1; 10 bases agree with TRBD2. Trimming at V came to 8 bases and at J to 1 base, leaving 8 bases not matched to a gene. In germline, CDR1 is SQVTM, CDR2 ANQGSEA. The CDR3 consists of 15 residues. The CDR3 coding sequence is TGCAGCCACCTTGGTAGCGGGGGGTCCTACAATGAGCAGTTCTTC. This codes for CSHLGSGGSYNEQFF.

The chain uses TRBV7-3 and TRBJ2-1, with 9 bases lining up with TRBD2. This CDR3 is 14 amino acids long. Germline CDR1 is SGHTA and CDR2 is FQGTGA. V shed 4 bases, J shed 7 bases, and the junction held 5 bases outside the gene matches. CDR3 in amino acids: CASSSGLALNEQFF. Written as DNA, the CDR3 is TGTGCCAGCAGCTCGGGACTAGCTCTGAATGAGCAGTTCTTC.

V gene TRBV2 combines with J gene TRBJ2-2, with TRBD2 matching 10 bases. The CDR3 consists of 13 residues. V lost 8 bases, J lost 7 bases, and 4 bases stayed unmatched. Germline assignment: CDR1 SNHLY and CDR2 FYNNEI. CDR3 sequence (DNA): TGTGCCAGCGGGACTAGCGAGGGCGGGGAGCTGTTTTTT. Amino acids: CASGTSEGGELFF.

The CDR3: CATSKPNRGHEQYF. The CDR3 DNA follows: TGTGCCACCAGCAAACCGAACAGGGGCCACGAGCAGTACTTC. This chain joins TRBV15 and TRBJ2-7, with 7 bases matching TRBD1. There are 14 residues in the CDR3. Germline CDR1 and CDR2: LNHNV and YYDKDF (reference sequence). Losses at the gene ends were 4 bases for V and 5 bases for J; bases not matched to a gene: 8.

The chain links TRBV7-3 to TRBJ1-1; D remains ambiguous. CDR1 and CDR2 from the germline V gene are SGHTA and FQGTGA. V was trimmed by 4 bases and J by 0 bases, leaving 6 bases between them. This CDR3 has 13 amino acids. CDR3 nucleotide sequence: TGTGCCAGCAGCTCTCAGATGAACACTGAAGCTTTCTTT. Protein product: CASSSQMNTEAFF.

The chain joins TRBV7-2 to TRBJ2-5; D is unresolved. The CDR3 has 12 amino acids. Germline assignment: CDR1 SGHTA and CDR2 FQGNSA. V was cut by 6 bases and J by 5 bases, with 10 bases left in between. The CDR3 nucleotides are TGTGCCAGCAGAGGACGCAAGGAGACCCAGTACTTC. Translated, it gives CASRGRKETQYF.

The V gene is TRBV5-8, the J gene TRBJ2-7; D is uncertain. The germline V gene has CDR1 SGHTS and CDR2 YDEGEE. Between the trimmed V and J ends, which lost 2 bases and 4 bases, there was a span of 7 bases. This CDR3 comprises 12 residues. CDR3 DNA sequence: TGTGCCAGCAGCTTCTCCGGATACGAGCAGTACTTC. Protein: CASSFSGYEQYF.

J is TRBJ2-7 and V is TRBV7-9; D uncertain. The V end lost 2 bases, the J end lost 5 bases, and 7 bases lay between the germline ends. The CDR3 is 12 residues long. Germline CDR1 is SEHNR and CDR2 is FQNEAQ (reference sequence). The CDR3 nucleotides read TGTGCCAGCAGCTTATTCGCGGACGAGCAGTACTTC. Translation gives CASSLFADEQYF.

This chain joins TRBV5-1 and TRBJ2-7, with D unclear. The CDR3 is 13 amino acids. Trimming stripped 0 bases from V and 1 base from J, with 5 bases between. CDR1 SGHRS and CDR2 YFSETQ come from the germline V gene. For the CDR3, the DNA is TGCGCCAGCAGCTTGGTCGGATCCTACGAGCAGTACTTC. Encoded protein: CASSLVGSYEQYF.

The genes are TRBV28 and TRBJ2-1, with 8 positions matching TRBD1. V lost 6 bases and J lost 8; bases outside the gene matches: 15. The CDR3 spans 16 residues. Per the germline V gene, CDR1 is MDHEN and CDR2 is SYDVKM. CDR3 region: CASSPFADREGDEQFF. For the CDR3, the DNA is TGTGCCAGCAGCCCTTTCGCGGACAGGGAAGGAGATGAGCAGTTCTTC.

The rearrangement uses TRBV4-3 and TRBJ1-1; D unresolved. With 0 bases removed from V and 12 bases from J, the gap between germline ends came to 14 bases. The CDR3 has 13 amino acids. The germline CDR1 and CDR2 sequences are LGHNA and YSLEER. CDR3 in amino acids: CASSQDQKGLTFF. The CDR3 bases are TGCGCCAGCAGCCAAGACCAGAAGGGATTAACTTTCTTT.

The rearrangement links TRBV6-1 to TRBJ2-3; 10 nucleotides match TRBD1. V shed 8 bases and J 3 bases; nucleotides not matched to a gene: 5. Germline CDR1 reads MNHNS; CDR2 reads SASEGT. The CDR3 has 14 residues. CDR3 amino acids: CASARTGGTDTQYF. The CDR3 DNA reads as TGTGCCAGCGCGCGGACAGGGGGTACAGATACGCAGTATTTT.